This T cell receptor (beta chain) was retrieved from a study of blood T cell repertoires in COVID-19. Using immunoSEQ multiplex PCR, the repertoire was profiled, and TCRdb retains in-frame clones only, with some absent. Altogether 250,000 to 350,000 clones are present, 85% being singletons, with the ten largest covering around 2.5%. This clone has only one observation. This CDR3 is built from 16 residues. V dropped 3 bases and J dropped 4; count of bases not matched to a gene: 7. Germline V gene lookup returns CDR1 SGHRS and CDR2 YFSETQ. Sequences were obtained from PBMCs or T cells enriched from blood (not recorded which). This receptor was obtained from a woman in her 50s who had recovered from COVID-19. V and J are TRBV5-1 and TRBJ2-7; TRBD2 agrees at 13 bases. The CDR3 DNA sequence: TGCGCCAGCAGCTCCTCTACTAGCGGGGGGGCGTACGAGCAGTACTTC. It encodes CASSSSTSGGAYEQYF.